Shown below are 3 T cell receptor beta chains from a single sample sequenced in a study of beta chain features in type 1 diabetes. No antigens are known for them. Expressed TCRB transcripts were sequenced after all isolated RNA was converted to cDNA. Generated by immunoSEQ multiplex PCR, the TCRdb table keeps only in-frame clones and is missing some. The sample shows over 150,000 clones, about 8% of them seen only once. Study results and limitations: A moderate, significant TCRB CDR3 shortening appeared in type 1 diabetes across four CD4+ subsets.

The specimen sequenced was central memory CD4+ T cells from blood. The source is a woman aged 40 to 50 with type 1 diabetes.

J is TRBJ1-2 and V is TRBV2; D unclear. Trimming cost V 8 bases and J 6 bases, with 16 bases left between them. The CDR3 loop spans 13 amino acids. Per the germline V gene, CDR1 is SNHLY and CDR2 is FYNNEI. DNA for the CDR3: TGTGCCAGCGGTCGAAGAGGGATCGATGGCTACACCTTC. Protein product: CASGRRGIDGYTF.

CDR3 sequence (DNA): TGCGCCAGCACGACAGGGACCAAGGGTGAAAAACTGTTTTTT. It translates to CASTTGTKGEKLFF. The J gene is TRBJ1-4, the V gene TRBV5-1; TRBD1 matches at 7 bases. After removal of 6 bases from V and 7 bases from J, the junction contained 9 bases not matched to a gene. This CDR3 spans 14 amino acids. The germline V gene encodes CDR1 SGHRS and CDR2 YFSETQ.

This clone turned up a few times. The chain is built from TRBV28 and TRBJ1-5; 8 positions match TRBD1. Germline V gene sequence: CDR1 MDHEN, CDR2 SYDVKM. Germline trimming cut 3 bases from V and 7 bases from J; bases unmatched to any gene: 17. This CDR3 is 18 amino acids long. The CDR3 here is CASSFIGQGIWWGQPQHF. Written as DNA, the CDR3 is TGTGCCAGCAGTTTCATAGGACAGGGTATATGGTGGGGCCAGCCCCAGCATTTT.